The T cell receptor (beta chain) under discussion was sequenced for a study of spatial heterogeneity in lung cancer. Study background: An average of more than ten raw reads was observed per unique TCR and UMI combination.

A unique molecular identifier was carried by every single TCR cDNA molecule. TCRdb re-called the 5' RACE reads with MiXCR, one entry per CDR3 protein. The sample carries 9,500 to 15,000 distinct CDR3 sequences, about 6% recorded once. The CDR3 consists of 15 residues. Trimming at V came to 4 bases and at J to 5 bases, leaving 5 bases not matched to a gene. Per germline, CDR1 MDHEN and CDR2 SYDVKM. This clonotype occurred many times. This beta chain is an off-target read within a library intended for alpha chains, so its frequency means little. Time point described: sample taken at primary tumor resection. The authors sequenced whole RNA from tumor, nontumor lung or frozen PBMC without sorting.

V is TRBV28 and J is TRBJ2-5; 12 bases align to TRBD2. The specimen was normal lung tissue next to the tumor, collected at surgery. This receptor was taken from a male donor with early-stage non-small cell lung cancer. In nucleotides, the CDR3 is TGTGCCAGCAGTTCGCTAGCGGGAGGGGCTGAGACCCAGTACTTC. Its protein product is CASSSLAGGAETQYF.